Below are 28 T cell receptor beta chains sequenced from a single sample in a study of control samples from healthy donors and cancer patients (dated by TCRdb to 2018 to 2021). The library was prepared using the immunoSEQ multiplex PCR assay. Here the immuneACCESS table is served through TCRdb, limited to in-frame sequences with V and J called. Missing clones are a known gap in these copies; in checked studies unresolved V genes cover under half, and the rest lacks a known reason. This sample holds approximately 94,000 clones; about 89% were observed only once. The ten largest clones represent approximately 1% of the sample. The sequenced material came from blood. Receptors were obtained from a young woman in good health.

This rearrangement joins TRBV3-1 (or the pseudogene TRBV3-2) to TRBJ1-3, with D hard to call. From germline, CDR1 is LGHDT and CDR2 YNNKEL (reference sequence). The CDR3 extends over 14 amino acids. V lost 4 bases, J lost 0 bases, and 7 bases lay in between. CDR3: CASSPVRSGNTIYF. In DNA, the CDR3 is TGTGCCAGCAGCCCCGTCCGCTCTGGAAACACCATATATTTT.

The V and J genes are TRBV12-3 or TRBV12-4 and TRBJ2-1; D unclear. Deletions cut 2 bases from V and 11 bases from J, with 10 bases between. The length of the CDR3 is 12 residues. The CDR3 DNA is TGTGCCAGCAGTTTACGTCTGGAAAAGCAGTTCTTC. Translated: CASSLRLEKQFF.

The chain has TRBV7-2 and TRBJ2-6; D is uncertain. V was clipped by 0 bases and J by 1 base, with 4 bases between them. This CDR3 has 15 amino acids. The germline V gene encodes CDR1 SGHTA and CDR2 FQGNSA. CDR3 protein: CASSLAGSGANVLTF. In DNA, the CDR3 is TGTGCCAGCAGCTTAGCGGGGTCTGGGGCCAACGTCCTGACTTTC.

V gene TRBV7-2 combines with J gene TRBJ2-4; 15 bases agree with TRBD2. Germline V gene sequence: CDR1 SGHTA, CDR2 FQGNSA. Losses at the gene ends were 6 bases for V and 2 bases for J; bases not matched to a gene: 8. The CDR3 length is 18 residues. CDR3 region: CASSGLAGGRLTKNIQYF. The CDR3 DNA follows: TGTGCCAGCAGTGGACTAGCGGGGGGGCGTTTGACCAAAAACATTCAGTACTTC.

This clone showed up just a few times. The chain carries TRBV10-3 and TRBJ1-1; D ambiguous. V lost 5 bases and J lost 2, with 12 bases in between. The CDR3 covers 14 residues. Looked up from germline, CDR1 is ENHRY and CDR2 is SYGVKD. CDR3 sequence (DNA): TGTGCCATCAGTAGCCAGGCCCTTAACACTGAAGCTTTCTTT. Translating it yields CAISSQALNTEAFF.

V usage is TRBV19 and J usage is TRBJ1-1; a weak D match, TRBD1 (5 bases). This CDR3 contains 15 residues. Trimming left V 3 bases short and J 2 bases short, with 13 bases between. From germline, CDR1 is LNHDA and CDR2 SQIVND (reference sequence). The CDR3 here is CASSISGTENTEAFF. CDR3 in DNA: TGTGCCAGTAGTATTAGTGGGACGGAAAACACTGAAGCTTTCTTT.

The chain uses TRBV4-1 and TRBJ1-2, with a tentative D call TRBD1 (5 bases). The germline CDR1 and CDR2 sequences are MGHRA and YSYEKL. CDR3 size: 14 residues. Between the trimmed V and J ends, which lost 0 bases and 4 bases, there was a span of 9 bases. The CDR3 region is CASSQDTGAYGYTF. Written as DNA, the CDR3 is TGCGCCAGCAGCCAAGATACAGGAGCCTATGGCTACACCTTC.

The chain couples TRBV10-3 to TRBJ2-3; no definite D call. CDR1 and CDR2 (germline): ENHRY, SYGVKD. Trimming shortened V by 0 bases and J by 7 bases, and 5 bases separated the two germline ends. The CDR3 length is 12 residues. The CDR3 bases are TGTGCCATCAGTGAGTCTGCGCATACGCAGTATTTT. It is translated as CAISESAHTQYF.

The rearrangement links TRBV18 to TRBJ1-6, with unresolved D. CDR3 length equals 13 residues. Germline V gene sequence: CDR1 KGHSH, CDR2 LQKENI. Trimming took off 5 bases at V and 7 bases at J, with 9 bases between the two ends. Written as DNA, the CDR3 is TGTGCCAGCTCAGCAAACAGCAATTCACCCCTCCACTTT. It is translated as CASSANSNSPLHF.

This chain connects TRBV10-1 to TRBJ2-1; D gene unclear. Trimming took 6 bases from V and 1 from J, leaving 19 bases between them. The CDR3 has 17 residues. Germline CDR1 and CDR2: WNHNN and SYGVQD (reference sequence). The CDR3: CASSPGQRAGSYNEQFF. The CDR3 coding sequence is TGCGCCAGCAGCCCAGGTCAACGAGCCGGGTCCTACAATGAGCAGTTCTTC.

The V and J genes are TRBV2 and TRBJ1-1, with D uncertain. Trimming removed 8 bases at V and 2 bases at J, with 15 bases between. CDR3 length equals 14 residues. Germline V CDR1 and CDR2: SNHLY, FYNNEI. CDR3 amino acids: CASPGPERNTEAFF. CDR3 DNA: TGTGCCAGCCCCGGGCCCGAAAGAAACACTGAAGCTTTCTTT.

This clone has a handful of counts. The gene calls are TRBV30 and TRBJ1-4; D remains ambiguous. CDR3 length: 11 residues. Germline CDR1 is GTSNPN and CDR2 is SVGIG (reference sequence). The CDR3 region has the DNA TGTGCTATGACGGTCCGTCGAAAACTGTTTTTT. It encodes CAMTVRRKLFF.

On this clone itself: The same CDR3 also results from other DNA sequences found in this sample. The V call is TRBV11-1, the J call TRBJ2-3; D remains unclear. Per germline, CDR1 SGHAT and CDR2 FQDESV (reference sequence). The CDR3 has 13 residues. V gave up 2 bases and J gave up 6 bases, with 9 bases separating them. The CDR3 protein is CASSLRVGDTQYF. CDR3 DNA: TGTGCCAGCAGCTTACGAGTCGGTGATACGCAGTATTTT. Full variable domain (missing parts from reference TRBV11-1 and TRBJ2-3): EAEVAQSPRYKITEKSQAVAFWCDPISGHATLYWYRQILGQGPELLVQFQDESVVDDSQLPKDRFSAERLKGVDSTLKIQPAELGDSAMYLCASSLRVGDTQYFGPGTRLTVL.

The J gene is TRBJ1-1, the V gene TRBV6-5, with 9 bases matching TRBD1. The V gene's germline CDR1 is MNHEY and CDR2 SVGAGI. V lost 6 bases, J lost 5 bases, and 10 bases stayed unmatched. CDR3 length: 15 residues. For the CDR3, the DNA is TGTGCCAGCAGCCCCCCCCGACAGGGGGGTACTGAAGCTTTCTTT. This gives the protein CASSPPRQGGTEAFF.

The chain recombines TRBV18 with TRBJ1-2, with unresolved D. V lost 4 bases, J lost 6 bases, and 9 bases lay in between. The germline gives CDR1 KGHSH, CDR2 LQKENI. The CDR3 contains 12 residues. DNA of the CDR3: TGTGCCAGCTCACGGGCTGATAATGGCTACACCTTC. Its protein product is CASSRADNGYTF.

The V gene is TRBV4-1, the J gene TRBJ1-1; 9 bases match TRBD1. With V trimmed by 7 bases and J by 4 bases, 13 bases remained unmatched. The CDR3 is 16 amino acids. Germline V gives CDR1 MGHRA, CDR2 YSYEKL. The CDR3 loop is CASTYRGQVLGTEAFF. DNA for the CDR3: TGCGCCAGCACCTACAGGGGGCAGGTTTTAGGCACTGAAGCTTTCTTT.

J is TRBJ2-3 and V is TRBV5-1; D tentatively fits TRBD1 or TRBD2 (6 bases each). CDR1 and CDR2 from the germline V gene are SGHRS and YFSETQ. The germline V and J ends were trimmed by 0 bases and 5 bases, with 19 bases remaining between them. This CDR3 is 17 amino acids long. The CDR3 DNA is TGCGCCAGCAGCTTGGCCGTGGGGGCTAACGGGGGAGATACGCAGTATTTT. It yields the protein CASSLAVGANGGDTQYF. Full variable domain (remainder filled in from reference TRBV5-1 and TRBJ2-3): KAGVTQTPRYLIKTRGQQVTLSCSPISGHRSVSWYQQTPGQGLQFLFEYFSETQRNKGNFPGRFSGRQFSNSRSEMNVSTLELGDSALYLCASSLAVGANGGDTQYFGPGTRLTVL.

This rearrangement joins TRBV28 to TRBJ2-2; maybe TRBD2 (6 bases). This CDR3 region has 15 residues. Germline loops: CDR1 MDHEN, CDR2 SYDVKM. Trimming stripped 6 bases from V and 6 bases from J, with 17 bases between. The CDR3 loop is CASRRGTPRPGELFF. CDR3 coding DNA: TGTGCCAGCAGGCGCGGGACCCCGCGACCCGGGGAGCTGTTTTTT.

V gene TRBV7-9 combines with J gene TRBJ1-6, with 9 bases that match TRBD1. Germline CDR1 reads SEHNR; CDR2 reads FQNEAQ (reference sequence). The CDR3 loop spans 14 amino acids. J was trimmed by 9 bases and V by 5 bases; bases with no gene match: 5. This CDR3 is CASSPGTGSSPLHF. The DNA for the CDR3 is TGTGCCAGCAGCCCCGGGACAGGGAGTTCACCCCTCCACTTT.

CDR3 coding DNA: TGTGCCAGCAGTTCTCGACTAGCGGGGGCCTACGAGCAGTACTTC. Translation: CASSSRLAGAYEQYF. V usage is TRBV6-5 and J usage is TRBJ2-7, with TRBD2 matching over 12 bases. This CDR3 region has 15 residues. CDR1 MNHEY and CDR2 SVGAGI come from the germline V gene. The J segment lost 2 bases and the V segment lost 4 bases, leaving 3 bases of the junction unmatched.

This clone was recorded only once. The CDR3 loop reads CASSLGLAGARVYNEQFF. The DNA for the CDR3 is TGTGCCAGCAGCTTGGGGCTAGCGGGAGCCCGCGTCTACAATGAGCAGTTCTTC. The chain links TRBV5-4 to TRBJ2-1; TRBD2 agrees at 10 bases. The CDR3 is made up of 18 amino acids. Germline loops: CDR1 SGHNT, CDR2 YYREEE (reference sequence). Unmatched junction bases numbered 9, after V lost 0 bases and J lost 3 bases.

This chain uses TRBV25-1 with TRBJ2-7; no reliable D call. The CDR3 contains 12 residues. In germline, CDR1 is MGHDK, CDR2 SYGVNS. Trimming shortened V by 4 bases and J by 5 bases, and 9 bases separated the two germline ends. CDR3 sequence: CASSVLAHEQYF. The DNA of the CDR3 is TGTGCCAGCAGTGTCCTCGCCCACGAGCAGTACTTC.

V and J are TRBV5-6 and TRBJ1-4; tentatively, D is TRBD1 (5 bases). The V end was cut by 4 bases, the J end by 2 bases, with 15 bases between. There are 16 residues in the CDR3. Germline CDR1 and CDR2: SGHDT and YYEEEE. The CDR3 region is CASSTRAGRTNEKLFF. The CDR3 coding sequence is TGTGCCAGCAGCACTCGAGCGGGGCGGACTAATGAAAAACTGTTTTTT.

The rearrangement links TRBV7-9 to TRBJ1-2; D gene ambiguous. The CDR3 loop spans 12 amino acids. With 3 bases removed from V and 1 base from J, the gap between germline ends came to 3 bases. Germline CDR1 and CDR2: SEHNR and FQNEAQ (reference sequence). DNA for the CDR3: TGTGCCAGCAGCTTGCTTAACTATGGCTACACCTTC. It yields the protein CASSLLNYGYTF.

The rearrangement links TRBV7-9 to TRBJ1-1; a possible D gene is TRBD1 (6 bases). The CDR3 is made up of 18 amino acids. Trimming shortened V by 2 bases and J by 1 base, and 20 bases separated the two germline ends. Germline loops: CDR1 SEHNR, CDR2 FQNEAQ (reference sequence). The CDR3 loop is CASSLIVARGQKNTEAFF. The CDR3 coding sequence is TGTGCCAGCAGCTTAATTGTGGCGCGGGGGCAAAAGAACACTGAAGCTTTCTTT.

The chain combines TRBV7-3 with TRBJ2-5; D perhaps matches TRBD1 (6 bases). Trimming took 3 bases from V and 2 from J, leaving 7 bases between them. CDR1 and CDR2 (germline): SGHTA, FQGTGA. The CDR3 sequence is 13 residues long. Written as DNA, the CDR3 is TGTGCCAGCAGCTTCGGACAGCAAGAGACCCAGTACTTC. Encoded protein: CASSFGQQETQYF.

The rearrangement uses TRBV6-2 or TRBV6-3 and TRBJ1-3; TRBD1 aligns across 7 bases. The CDR3 is 15 residues long. The trim removed 2 bases at V and 3 bases at J, leaving 4 bases unmatched. The germline CDR1 and CDR2 sequences are MNHEY and SVGEGT. CDR3 residues: CASSYGQGGGNTIYF. The DNA of the CDR3 is TGTGCCAGCAGTTACGGGCAGGGGGGTGGAAACACCATATATTTT.

The rearrangement uses TRBV9 and TRBJ2-3, with 13 bases identical to TRBD2. CDR1 SGDLS and CDR2 YYNGEE come from the germline V gene. The CDR3 runs 19 residues. After removal of 4 bases from V and 0 bases from J, the junction contained 11 bases not matched to a gene. CDR3 sequence reads: CASSRRLAGGLLSTDTQYF. The CDR3 coding sequence is TGTGCCAGCAGCCGGCGACTAGCGGGGGGCCTTTTAAGCACAGATACGCAGTATTTT.